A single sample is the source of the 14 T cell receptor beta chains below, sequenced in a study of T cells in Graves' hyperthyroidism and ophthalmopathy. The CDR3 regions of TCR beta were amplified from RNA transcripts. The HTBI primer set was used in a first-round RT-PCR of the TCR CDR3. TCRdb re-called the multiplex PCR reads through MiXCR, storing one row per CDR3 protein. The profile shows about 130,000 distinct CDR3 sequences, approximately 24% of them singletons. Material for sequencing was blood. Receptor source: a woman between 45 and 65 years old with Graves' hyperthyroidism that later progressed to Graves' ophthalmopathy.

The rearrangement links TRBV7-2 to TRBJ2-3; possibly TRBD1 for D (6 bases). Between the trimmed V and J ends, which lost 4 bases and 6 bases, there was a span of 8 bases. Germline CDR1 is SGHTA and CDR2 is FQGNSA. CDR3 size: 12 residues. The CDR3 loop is CASSWTVDTQYF. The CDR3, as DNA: TGTGCCAGCAGCTGGACAGTGGATACGCAGTATTTT.

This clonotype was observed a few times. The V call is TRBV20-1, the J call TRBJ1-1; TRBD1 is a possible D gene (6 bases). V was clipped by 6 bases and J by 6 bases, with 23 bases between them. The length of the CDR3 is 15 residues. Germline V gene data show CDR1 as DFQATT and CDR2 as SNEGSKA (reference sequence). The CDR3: CSAQVIGGAWAEAFF. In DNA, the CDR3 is TGCAGTGCCCAAGTAATCGGGGGGGCATGGGCTGAAGCTTTCTTT.

Written as DNA, the CDR3 is TGCAGTGGGAGGCCAGGGGGGGACAATGAGCAGTTCTTC. Translation: CSGRPGGDNEQFF. The chain joins TRBV20-1 to TRBJ2-1; D assignment may be TRBD1 or TRBD2 (7 bases each). Per germline, CDR1 DFQATT and CDR2 SNEGSKA (reference sequence). Trimming took off 7 bases at V and 5 bases at J, with 15 bases between the two ends. The CDR3 has 13 residues.

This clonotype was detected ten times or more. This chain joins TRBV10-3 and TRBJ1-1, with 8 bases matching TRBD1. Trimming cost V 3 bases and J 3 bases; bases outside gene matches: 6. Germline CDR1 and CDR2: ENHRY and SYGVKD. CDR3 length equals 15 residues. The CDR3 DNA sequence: TGTGCCATCAGTGATTCGGGACAGGCCTACACTGAAGCTTTCTTT. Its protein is CAISDSGQAYTEAFF.

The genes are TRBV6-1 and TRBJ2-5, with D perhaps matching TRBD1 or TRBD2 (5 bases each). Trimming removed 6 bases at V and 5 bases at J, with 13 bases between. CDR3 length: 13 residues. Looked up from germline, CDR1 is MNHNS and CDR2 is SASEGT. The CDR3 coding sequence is TGTGCCAGCAGACGCGCTGGGGGTGAGACCCAGTACTTC. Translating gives CASRRAGGETQYF.

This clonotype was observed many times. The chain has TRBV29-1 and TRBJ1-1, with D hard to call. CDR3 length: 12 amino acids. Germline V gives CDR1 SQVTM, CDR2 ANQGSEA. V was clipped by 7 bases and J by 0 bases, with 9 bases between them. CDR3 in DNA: TGCAGCGCGAGACCCATGAACACTGAAGCTTTCTTT. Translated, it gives CSARPMNTEAFF. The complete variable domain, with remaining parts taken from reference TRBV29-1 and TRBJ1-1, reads SAVISQKPSRDICQRGTSLTIQCQVDSQVTMMFWYRQQPGQSLTLIATANQGSEATYESGFVIDKFPISRPNLTFSTLTVSNMSPEDSSIYLCSARPMNTEAFFGQGTRLTVV.

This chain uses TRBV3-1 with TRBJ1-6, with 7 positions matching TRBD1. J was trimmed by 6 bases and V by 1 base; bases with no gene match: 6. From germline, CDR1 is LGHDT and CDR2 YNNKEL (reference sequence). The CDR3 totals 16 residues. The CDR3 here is CASSQASTGINSPLHF. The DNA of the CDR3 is TGTGCCAGCAGCCAAGCCTCGACAGGGATTAATTCACCCCTCCACTTT.

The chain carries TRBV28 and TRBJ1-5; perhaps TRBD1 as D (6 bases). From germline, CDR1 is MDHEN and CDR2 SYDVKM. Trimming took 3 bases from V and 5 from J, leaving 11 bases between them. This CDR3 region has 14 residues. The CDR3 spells CASSFTGNDQPQHF. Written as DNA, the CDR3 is TGTGCCAGCAGTTTTACAGGGAACGATCAGCCCCAGCATTTT.

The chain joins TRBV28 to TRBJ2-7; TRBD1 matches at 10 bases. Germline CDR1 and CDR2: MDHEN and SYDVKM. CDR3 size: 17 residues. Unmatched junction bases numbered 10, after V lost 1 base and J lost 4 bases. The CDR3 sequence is CASSLSTPGQGQYEQYF. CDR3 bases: TGTGCCAGCAGTTTATCGACTCCGGGACAGGGGCAATACGAGCAGTACTTC.

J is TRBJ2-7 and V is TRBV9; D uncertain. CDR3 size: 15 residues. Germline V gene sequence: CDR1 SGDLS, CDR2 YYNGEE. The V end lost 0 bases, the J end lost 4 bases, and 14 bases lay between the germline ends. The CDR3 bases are TGTGCCAGCAGCGTAGCTGCGAAGGCGACGTACGAGCAGTACTTC. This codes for CASSVAAKATYEQYF.

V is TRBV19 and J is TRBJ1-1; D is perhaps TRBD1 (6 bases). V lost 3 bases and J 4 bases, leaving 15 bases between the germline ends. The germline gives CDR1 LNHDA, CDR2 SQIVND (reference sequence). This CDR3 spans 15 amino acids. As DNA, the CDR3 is TGTGCCAGTAGTATGAGACGAGGGGGAAGCACTGAAGCTTTCTTT. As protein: CASSMRRGGSTEAFF.

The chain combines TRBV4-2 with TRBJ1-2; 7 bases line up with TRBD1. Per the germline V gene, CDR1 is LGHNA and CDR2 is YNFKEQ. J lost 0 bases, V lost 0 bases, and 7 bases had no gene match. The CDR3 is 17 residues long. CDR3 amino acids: CASSQDPGGSSNYGYTF. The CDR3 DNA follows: TGTGCCAGCAGCCAAGACCCAGGGGGAAGCTCTAACTATGGCTACACCTTC.

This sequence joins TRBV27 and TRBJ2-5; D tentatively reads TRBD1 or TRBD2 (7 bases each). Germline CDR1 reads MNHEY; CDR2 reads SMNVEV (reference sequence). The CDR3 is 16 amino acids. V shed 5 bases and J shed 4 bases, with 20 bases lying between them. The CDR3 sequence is CASSVYRGGPRETQYF. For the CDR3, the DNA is TGTGCCAGCAGTGTCTACAGGGGAGGGCCGCGAGAGACCCAGTACTTC.

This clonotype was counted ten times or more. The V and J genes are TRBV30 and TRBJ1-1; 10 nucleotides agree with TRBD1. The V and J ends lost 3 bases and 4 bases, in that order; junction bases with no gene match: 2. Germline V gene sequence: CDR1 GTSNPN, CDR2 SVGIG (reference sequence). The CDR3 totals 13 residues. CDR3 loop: CAWRRQGATEAFF. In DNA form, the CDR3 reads TGTGCCTGGAGACGACAGGGGGCCACTGAAGCTTTCTTT. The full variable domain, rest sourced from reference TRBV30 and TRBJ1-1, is SQTIHQWPATLVQPVGSPLSLECTVEGTSNPNLYWYRQAAGRGLQLLFYSVGIGQISSEVPQNLSASRPQDRQFILSSKKLLLSDSGFYLCAWRRQGATEAFFGQGTRLTVV.